This is a list of T cell receptor beta chains from one sample in a study of early T cells in non-severe SARS-CoV-2 infection. TCRdb re-called the 5' RACE reads through MiXCR, storing one row per CDR3 protein. There are 75,000 to 100,000 distinct CDR3 sequences in the sample; approximately 17% occur only once, and 1.3% lies in the top ten. The specimen was whole blood. Receptor source: an adult who was a healthcare worker with PCR-confirmed SARS-CoV-2 infection or an uninfected control (not recorded which). The CDR3 runs from the conserved cysteine through the conserved F or W. Fields, in order: J gene, D gene, clone size, V gene, CDR3 DNA, CDR3 protein. A D gene is named only where the DNA matches it firmly. Not all rows give a size; the values are once, few, many and, for expanded clones, a class.

J gene: TRBJ2-4; D gene: .; clone size: many; V gene: TRBV20-1; CDR3 DNA: TGCAGTGCCACCCATGGGCTTAAAAACATTCAGTACTTC; CDR3 protein: CSATHGLKNIQYF
J gene: TRBJ2-7; D gene: .; clone size: .; V gene: TRBV28; CDR3 DNA: TGTGCCAGCAGTCTCCGACGGACAGAAGATTACGAGCAGTACTTC; CDR3 protein: CASSLRRTEDYEQYF
J gene: TRBJ1-2; D gene: .; clone size: many; V gene: TRBV6-1; CDR3 DNA: TGTGCCAGCAGTGCCGGGGGGACGACTGCCTATGGCTACACCTTC; CDR3 protein: CASSAGGTTAYGYTF
J gene: TRBJ2-1; D gene: TRBD1; clone size: .; V gene: TRBV13; CDR3 DNA: TGTGCCAGCAGCGTTACAGGGGGCAACTACAATGAGCAGTTCTTC; CDR3 protein: CASSVTGGNYNEQFF
J gene: TRBJ2-1; D gene: TRBD1; clone size: .; V gene: TRBV2; CDR3 DNA: TGTGCCATCCGGGACAGTTACAATGAGCAGTTCTTC; CDR3 protein: CAIRDSYNEQFF
J gene: TRBJ2-1; D gene: TRBD2; clone size: .; V gene: TRBV2; CDR3 DNA: TGTGCCAGCAGTGAGTTTAGCGGGAGTGAGCAGTTCTTC; CDR3 protein: CASSEFSGSEQFF
J gene: TRBJ2-7; D gene: .; clone size: few; V gene: TRBV7-2; CDR3 DNA: TGTGCCAGCAGCTCACAAGGGGGGTCCTACGAGCAGTACTTC; CDR3 protein: CASSSQGGSYEQYF
J gene: TRBJ2-3; D gene: .; clone size: .; V gene: TRBV7-9; CDR3 DNA: TGTGCCAGCAGCTTAGTAACTCCCGATATGCAGTATTTT; CDR3 protein: CASSLVTPDMQYF
J gene: TRBJ1-5; D gene: .; clone size: few; V gene: TRBV18; CDR3 DNA: TGTGCCAGCTCATCGTTAGGTCCAGGCAATCAGCCCCAGCATTTT; CDR3 protein: CASSSLGPGNQPQHF
J gene: TRBJ2-7; D gene: .; clone size: .; V gene: TRBV28; CDR3 DNA: TGTGCCAGCAGAGTGATTGGCCGCGAGCAGTACTTC; CDR3 protein: CASRVIGREQYF
J gene: TRBJ2-1; D gene: .; clone size: few; V gene: TRBV27; CDR3 DNA: TGTGCCAGCAGTTTTGAGGGCGGGCCGGACAATGAGCAGTTCTTC; CDR3 protein: CASSFEGGPDNEQFF
J gene: TRBJ2-1; D gene: .; clone size: few; V gene: TRBV6-2/TRBV6-3; CDR3 DNA: TGTGCCAGCAGTTACTCTAGCGGACCCTACAATGAGCAGTTCTTC; CDR3 protein: CASSYSSGPYNEQFF
J gene: TRBJ1-2; D gene: .; clone size: few; V gene: TRBV28; CDR3 DNA: TGTGCCAGCAGTTTAAGGGGTTTTGATGGCTACACCTTC; CDR3 protein: CASSLRGFDGYTF
J gene: TRBJ2-1; D gene: .; clone size: few; V gene: TRBV19; CDR3 DNA: TGTGCCTCGACGAGGGAAGGGACGGCACACAATGAGCAGTTCTTC; CDR3 protein: CASTREGTAHNEQFF
J gene: TRBJ1-1; D gene: .; clone size: few; V gene: TRBV4-3; CDR3 DNA: TGCGCCAGCAGCCCCCACAGCCAGATGAACACTGAAGCTTTCTTT; CDR3 protein: CASSPHSQMNTEAFF